This TCR beta chain appears in the sequencing data of a study of blood T cell repertoires in COVID-19. Profiled with immunoSEQ multiplex PCR; TCRdb holds only in-frame clones, not every one. This sample has under 450,000 clones, with around 91% found just once. Sequenced sample: peripheral blood. This TCR was recovered from a middle-aged woman with COVID-19, enrolled during active disease.

In nucleotides, the CDR3 is TGTGCCAGCAGCTTGCGGGGGGCCGGCTATGGCTACACCTTC. Its translation: CASSLRGAGYGYTF. V usage is TRBV5-6 and J usage is TRBJ1-2; tentative D call: TRBD1 (6 bases). Looked up from germline, CDR1 is SGHDT and CDR2 is YYEEEE. With 1 base removed from V and 4 bases from J, the gap between germline ends came to 11 bases. The CDR3 runs 14 residues.